A selection of T cell receptor beta chains follows, all from one sample in a study of TIL therapy for anti-PD-1-resistant metastatic lung cancer. Assay used: immunoSEQ multiplex PCR; TCRdb lists only in-frame clones, some missing. There are tens of thousands of clones in the sample; approximately 86% occur only once, and around 5% lies in the top ten. The input for sequencing was blood, taken at baseline. Receptors originate from a person between 25 and 79 years old with non-small cell lung cancer. Each CDR3 is given with its conserved first and last residue. The D gene is left open where the match is weak. Expanded clones are given a class, and other clones once, few, many or no size at all.

CASSQPLLEGPETQYF | NA | once | TRBV4-2
CASSSPNEHRNYGYTF | NA | NA | TRBV19
CASSYSTADSGNTIYF | NA | NA | TRBV6-5
CASSHEAGFSTDTQYF | TRBD2 | once | TRBV6-2/TRBV6-3
CASSVGGTGELFF | NA | NA | TRBV9
CASSLDAGGPDTQYF | TRBD2 | NA | TRBV5-1
CASSLSTPDVMSSYNSPLHF | NA | NA | TRBV27
CASTGSYNEQFF | NA | NA | TRBV28
CAWRVTGSKNIQYF | NA | NA | TRBV30
CASSQDWGVSSYEQYF | NA | NA | TRBV4-3
CASSSAREGLPLHF | NA | NA | TRBV7-2
CASSQGDRVDEQYF | TRBD1 | NA | TRBV4-1
CASSRGLAGLETQYF | TRBD2 | NA | TRBV6-5
CASSQEGSGKETQYF | NA | NA | TRBV4-1
CASSLLNSYNEQFF | NA | NA | TRBV5-5
CASSEVSRNEQFF | NA | NA | TRBV2
CASSLAAGATYEQYF | NA | NA | TRBV7-9
CASSLDGVPQYF | NA | NA | TRBV13
CASSLAGGVSYNEQFF | NA | NA | TRBV7-6
CASSQARISGRTGDTQYF | TRBD2 | few | TRBV3-1/TRBV3-2
CASSGGTYTEAFF | NA | NA | TRBV7-2
CASSLQDREGYEQYF | TRBD1 | NA | TRBV7-6
CASSLFFGGMNTEAFF | NA | medium-sized | TRBV7-2
CASSEGGANTEAFF | NA | few | TRBV5-1
CASSATGGRSTGELFF | TRBD1 | few | TRBV7-2
CASSARLAGVQEQYF | TRBD2 | once | TRBV7-8
CSASGAEPYEQYF | NA | NA | TRBV20-1
CASSLARRYNSPLHF | NA | few | TRBV5-1
CASSQQGARFTDTQYF | TRBD1 | NA | TRBV18
CATPRAVYNEQFF | NA | NA | TRBV7-9
CASSLRTGGHYGYTF | TRBD1 | NA | TRBV5-6
CASRGTGANEQYF | TRBD1 | NA | TRBV6-5
CSARRTVNSYEQYF | NA | NA | TRBV29-1
CASSPGTGGDYEQYF | TRBD1 | NA | TRBV18
CASSSRHGSSTDTQYF | NA | NA | TRBV7-8
CASSPRDTYGYTF | NA | NA | TRBV27
CASSQDAFGDFWEQYF | NA | NA | TRBV4-3
CASSLGQFWGLGETQYF | NA | NA | TRBV5-1